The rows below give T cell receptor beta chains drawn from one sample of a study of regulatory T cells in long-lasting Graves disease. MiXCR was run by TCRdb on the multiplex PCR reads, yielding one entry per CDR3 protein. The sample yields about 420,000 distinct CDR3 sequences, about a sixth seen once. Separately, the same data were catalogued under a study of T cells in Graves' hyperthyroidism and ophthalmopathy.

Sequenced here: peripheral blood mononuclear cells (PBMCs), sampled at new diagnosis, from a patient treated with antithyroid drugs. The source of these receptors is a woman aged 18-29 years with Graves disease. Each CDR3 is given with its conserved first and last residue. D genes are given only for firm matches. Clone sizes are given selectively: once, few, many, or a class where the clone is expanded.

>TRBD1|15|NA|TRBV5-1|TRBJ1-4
CASSFGTGAGEKLFF
TGCGCCAGCAGCTTCGGGACAGGGGCGGGAGAAAAACTGTTTTTT
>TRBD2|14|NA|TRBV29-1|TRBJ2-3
CSARAGGNTDTQYF
TGCAGCGCGAGGGCGGGAGGTAACACAGATACGCAGTATTTT
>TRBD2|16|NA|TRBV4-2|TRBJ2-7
CASSFLTSDQAYEQYF
TGTGCCAGCAGCTTCCTTACTAGCGACCAAGCCTACGAGCAGTACTTC
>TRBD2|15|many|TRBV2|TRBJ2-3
CASTKAGGTTDTQYF
TGTGCCAGCACGAAAGCGGGAGGGACAACAGATACGCAGTATTTT
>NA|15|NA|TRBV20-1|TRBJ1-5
CSAGIPGVMGQPQHF
TGCAGTGCTGGAATCCCAGGGGTAATGGGTCAGCCCCAGCATTTT
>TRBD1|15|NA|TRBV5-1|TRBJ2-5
CASRPGTGEWETQYF
TGCGCCAGCAGACCCGGGACAGGGGAATGGGAGACCCAGTACTTC
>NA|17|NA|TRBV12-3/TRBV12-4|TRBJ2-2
CASSYYAGGIGSLELFF
TGTGCCAGCAGCTATTACGCTGGCGGGATTGGTAGCCTTGAGCTGTTTTTT
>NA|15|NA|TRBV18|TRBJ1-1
CASSSTVVDRTEAFF
TGTGCCAGCTCATCAACTGTGGTGGATAGAACTGAAGCTTTCTTT
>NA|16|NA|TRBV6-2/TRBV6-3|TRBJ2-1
CASRNRGPQFYNEQFF
TGTGCCAGCAGGAATCGAGGCCCACAATTTTACAATGAGCAGTTCTTC
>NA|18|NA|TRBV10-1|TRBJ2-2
CASRSGLAGSTNTGELFF
TGCGCCAGCAGGAGCGGCTTGGCAGGGTCTACGAACACCGGGGAGCTGTTTTTT
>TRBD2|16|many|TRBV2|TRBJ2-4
CASSELAGKNKNIQYF
TGTGCCAGCAGTGAATTAGCGGGAAAGAACAAAAACATTCAGTACTTC
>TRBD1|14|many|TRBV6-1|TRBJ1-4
CASSTGTASGELFF
TGTGCCAGCAGCACGGGGACAGCGAGTGGGGAACTGTTTTTT
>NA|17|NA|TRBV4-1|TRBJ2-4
CASSQDFGGLAKNIQYF
TGCGCCAGCAGCCAAGATTTTGGCGGGCTAGCCAAAAACATTCAGTACTTC
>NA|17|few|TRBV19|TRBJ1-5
CASSGERGQGGNQPQHF
TGTGCCAGTAGTGGGGAACGGGGGCAGGGAGGCAATCAGCCCCAGCATTTT
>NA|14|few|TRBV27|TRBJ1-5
CASSWGPSNQPQHF
TGTGCCAGCAGTTGGGGACCTAGCAATCAGCCCCAGCATTTT
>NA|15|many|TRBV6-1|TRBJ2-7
CASSNAGTRISEQYF
TGTGCCAGCAGCAACGCCGGGACAAGGATCAGCGAGCAGTACTTC
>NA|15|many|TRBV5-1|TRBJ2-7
CASSLEGARGYEQYF
TGCGCCAGCAGCTTGGAAGGGGCGCGGGGCTACGAGCAGTACTTC
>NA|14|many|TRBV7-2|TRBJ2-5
CASSRQGGQETQYF
TGTGCCAGCAGTCGACAGGGAGGCCAAGAGACCCAGTACTTC
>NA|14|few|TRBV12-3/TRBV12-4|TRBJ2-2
CASSFSALTGELFF
TGTGCCAGCAGTTTTAGCGCGCTCACCGGGGAGCTGTTTTTT
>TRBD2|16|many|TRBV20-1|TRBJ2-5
CSASPLSQLAPETQYF
TGCAGTGCTAGCCCCCTATCCCAACTAGCGCCAGAGACCCAGTACTTC
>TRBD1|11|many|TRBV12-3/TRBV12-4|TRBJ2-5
CASSEGQAQYF
TGTGCCAGCAGTGAGGGACAGGCCCAGTACTTC
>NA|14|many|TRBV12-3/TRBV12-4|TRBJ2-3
CASSFRGFTDTQYF
TGTGCCAGCAGTTTTCGGGGGTTCACAGATACGCAGTATTTT
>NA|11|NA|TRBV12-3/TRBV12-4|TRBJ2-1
CASSLGETQCF
TGTGCCAGCAGTTTAGGGGAGACCCAGTGCTTC
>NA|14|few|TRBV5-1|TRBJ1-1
CASSLAGLMTEAFF
TGCGCCAGCAGCTTGGCCGGCTTGATGACTGAAGCTTTCTTT
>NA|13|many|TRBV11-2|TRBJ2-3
CASSFTVTDTQYF
TGTGCCAGCAGCTTTACGGTTACAGATACGCAGTATTTT
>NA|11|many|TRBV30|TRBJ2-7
CAWSVAYEQYF
TGTGCCTGGAGTGTTGCCTACGAGCAGTACTTC
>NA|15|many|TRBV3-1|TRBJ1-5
CASRLPRQDNQPQHF
TGTGCCAGCCGCCTTCCTAGACAGGACAATCAGCCCCAGCATTTT
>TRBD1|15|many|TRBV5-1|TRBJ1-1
CASSLGTAMNTEAFF
TGCGCCAGCAGCCTTGGGACAGCGATGAACACTGAAGCTTTCTTT
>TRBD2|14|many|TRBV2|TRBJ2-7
CASSASGSAYEQYF
TGTGCCAGCAGTGCTAGCGGGAGCGCCTACGAGCAGTACTTC
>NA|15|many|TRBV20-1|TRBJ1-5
CSATVGGSRNQPQHF
TGCAGTGCTACCGTAGGGGGGTCTCGCAATCAGCCCCAGCATTTT
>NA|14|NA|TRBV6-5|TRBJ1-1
CASAGRAGGAEAFF
TGTGCCAGCGCTGGCCGGGCCGGAGGCGCTGAAGCTTTCTTT
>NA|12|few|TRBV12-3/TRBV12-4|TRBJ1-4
CASSSINEKLFF
TGTGCCAGCAGTTCCATTAATGAAAAACTGTTTTTT
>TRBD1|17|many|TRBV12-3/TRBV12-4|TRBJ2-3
CASSLDFRQGGPDTQYF
TGTGCCAGCAGTTTAGACTTTCGACAGGGGGGGCCAGATACGCAGTATTTT
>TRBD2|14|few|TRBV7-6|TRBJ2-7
CASSLDSGNYEQYF
TGTGCCAGCAGCTTAGACAGCGGGAACTACGAGCAGTACTTC